Listed below are T cell receptor beta chains from one sample, sequenced in a study of CD8+CD57+ T cells in acquired aplastic anemia. TCRdb reanalysed the reads using MiXCR and keeps one entry per CDR3 protein. The table lists about 170,000 distinct CDR3 sequences, around 60% of them singletons. Sequencing used sorted CD4+, CD8+, or CD8+CD57+ T cells (not recorded which) from PBMCs. The receptor set was obtained from a human donor in good health. Both conserved end residues are part of each CDR3. Fields, in order: D gene, clone size, J gene, V gene, CDR3 length, CDR3 DNA, CDR3 protein. A D gene is named only where the DNA matches it firmly. Only part of the rows carry a size: once, few, many, or a class if the clone is expanded.

D: TRBD1; size: once; J: TRBJ1-2; V: TRBV9; length: 15; DNA: TGTGCCAGCAGTGAAGCAGGGGGCTCGAACTATGGCTACACCTTC; CDR3: CASSEAGGSNYGYTF
D: -; size: many; J: TRBJ2-3; V: TRBV4-1; length: 14; DNA: TGCGCCAGCAGCCAATGGAGCAGCACAGATACGCAGTATTTT; CDR3: CASSQWSSTDTQYF
D: -; size: -; J: TRBJ2-3; V: TRBV20-1; length: 12; DNA: TGCAGTGCTAGAGATGATGGGGGTACGCAGTATTTT; CDR3: CSARDDGGTQYF
D: TRBD2; size: many; J: TRBJ2-7; V: TRBV9; length: 15; DNA: TGTGCCAGCAGCCCAGGGACTAGCGTATACTACGAGCAGTACTTC; CDR3: CASSPGTSVYYEQYF
D: -; size: many; J: TRBJ2-1; V: TRBV20-1; length: 16; DNA: TGCAGTGCTAGAGAGTTGAGTAGCGGCTCCTACAATGAGCAGTTCTTC; CDR3: CSARELSSGSYNEQFF
D: TRBD2; size: -; J: TRBJ2-7; V: TRBV7-9; length: 17; DNA: TGTGCCAGCAGACGGACTAGCGAAAGGCCGGGGGGCGGGGAGCAGTACTTC; CDR3: CASRRTSERPGGGEQYF
D: TRBD2; size: -; J: TRBJ2-7; V: TRBV7-2; length: 14; DNA: TGTGCCAGCAGTAGCTCTAGCGGGAGGTACGAGCAGTACTTC; CDR3: CASSSSSGRYEQYF
D: -; size: few; J: TRBJ1-2; V: TRBV10-2; length: 11; DNA: TGCGCCACCGGACTTAAGGGGGGCTACACCTTC; CDR3: CATGLKGGYTF
D: -; size: few; J: TRBJ1-6; V: TRBV2; length: 15; DNA: TGTGCCAGCACCAAGGAGGGGATTGGTAATTCACCCCTCCACTTT; CDR3: CASTKEGIGNSPLHF
D: TRBD1; size: -; J: TRBJ1-1; V: TRBV5-4; length: 14; DNA: TGTGCCAGCAGCCGACAGGGGCAGGGCACTGAAGCTTTCTTT; CDR3: CASSRQGQGTEAFF
D: -; size: -; J: TRBJ1-1; V: TRBV7-9; length: 12; DNA: TGTGCCAGCAGCTTATCTAACGGTGAAGCTTTCTTT; CDR3: CASSLSNGEAFF
D: -; size: -; J: TRBJ2-5; V: TRBV9; length: 14; DNA: TGTGCCAGCAGCCCACAGGACGGAGGAGAGACCCAGTACTTC; CDR3: CASSPQDGGETQYF
D: TRBD2; size: -; J: TRBJ2-2; V: TRBV19; length: 14; DNA: TGTGCCAGTAGTAGCGGGGGAAACACCGGGGAGCTGTTTTTT; CDR3: CASSSGGNTGELFF
D: -; size: -; J: TRBJ2-7; V: TRBV2; length: 11; DNA: TGTGCCAGCAGTGAGAAGTACGAGCAGTACTTC; CDR3: CASSEKYEQYF
D: -; size: few; J: TRBJ2-7; V: TRBV20-1; length: 14; DNA: TGCAGTGCTCGGGTCCCCGAGACACCTTCCGAGCAGTACTTC; CDR3: CSARVPETPSEQYF
D: -; size: -; J: TRBJ1-1; V: TRBV20-1; length: 13; DNA: TGCAGTGCCCGCAGGCCTGGCGACACTGAAGCTTTCTTT; CDR3: CSARRPGDTEAFF
D: -; size: -; J: TRBJ2-3; V: TRBV7-9; length: 17; DNA: TGTGCCAGCAGCGCCACTCTCAGGGGATATGACTACAATGAGCAGTATTTT; CDR3: CASSATLRGYDYNEQYF
D: -; size: -; J: TRBJ2-2; V: TRBV7-8; length: 14; DNA: TGTGCCAGCAGCCAGACTTTGAACACCGGGGAGCTGTTTTTT; CDR3: CASSQTLNTGELFF
D: TRBD2; size: -; J: TRBJ2-5; V: TRBV7-9; length: 14; DNA: TGTGCCAGCAGCCGGGACTACTTACTCGGGACCCAGTACTTC; CDR3: CASSRDYLLGTQYF
D: TRBD1; size: few; J: TRBJ1-5; V: TRBV6-1; length: 17; DNA: TGTGCCAGCAGTGAAGAGGTTTCGGACAGGGGAGATCAGCCCCAGCATTTT; CDR3: CASSEEVSDRGDQPQHF
D: -; size: -; J: TRBJ1-1; V: TRBV7-9; length: 15; DNA: TGTGCCAGCAGTCATAGGGGGGGTTCGAACACTGAAGCTTTCTTT; CDR3: CASSHRGGSNTEAFF
D: -; size: -; J: TRBJ1-2; V: TRBV7-2; length: 13; DNA: TGTGCCAGCAGCTTAGTGGGCTCGGAAGGCTACACCTTC; CDR3: CASSLVGSEGYTF
D: -; size: many; J: TRBJ2-7; V: TRBV5-1; length: 13; DNA: TGCGCCAGCAGCTTTGACAGGACCTACGAGCAGTACTTC; CDR3: CASSFDRTYEQYF
D: -; size: -; J: TRBJ1-1; V: TRBV2; length: 14; DNA: TGTGCCAGCAGTGGACAATCCCCGGTAGCTGAAGCTTTCTTT; CDR3: CASSGQSPVAEAFF
D: -; size: -; J: TRBJ2-7; V: TRBV10-3; length: 14; DNA: TGTGCCATCAGTGACGCCGGGGGTCCCTACGAGCAGTACTTC; CDR3: CAISDAGGPYEQYF
D: -; size: -; J: TRBJ1-2; V: TRBV7-3; length: 16; DNA: TGTGCCAGCAGCACGATTCTCAGGGATGGGGGCTATGGCTACACCTTC; CDR3: CASSTILRDGGYGYTF
D: TRBD1; size: -; J: TRBJ1-5; V: TRBV24-1; length: 15; DNA: TGTGCCACCAGTGATTCTTTGGCAGGGGGACAGCCCCAGCATTTT; CDR3: CATSDSLAGGQPQHF
D: TRBD1; size: few; J: TRBJ2-7; V: TRBV7-9; length: 15; DNA: TGTGCCAGCAGCTTAGCCGGACAGGGTGACCACGAGCAGTACTTC; CDR3: CASSLAGQGDHEQYF
D: TRBD1; size: -; J: TRBJ2-7; V: TRBV2; length: 14; DNA: TGTGCCAGCACCTCCCAGGGACAGGACTACGAGCAGTACTTC; CDR3: CASTSQGQDYEQYF
D: -; size: many; J: TRBJ1-2; V: TRBV15; length: 17; DNA: TGTGCCACCAGCAGAGACCTAACCGTACACGATAACTATGGCTACACCTTC; CDR3: CATSRDLTVHDNYGYTF
D: -; size: -; J: TRBJ2-7; V: TRBV7-6; length: 14; DNA: TGTGCCAGCAGCTTCCGGGGGGCGGATGGGGAGCAGTACTTC; CDR3: CASSFRGADGEQYF
D: TRBD1; size: once; J: TRBJ2-7; V: TRBV29-1; length: 13; DNA: TGCAGCGTCCTCAGGGGGACGTCCTACGAGCAGTACTTC; CDR3: CSVLRGTSYEQYF
D: -; size: -; J: TRBJ2-5; V: TRBV20-1; length: 13; DNA: TGCAGTGCTAGACCGGAGGGGAAAGAGACCCAGTACTTC; CDR3: CSARPEGKETQYF
D: TRBD1; size: -; J: TRBJ1-4; V: TRBV9; length: 15; DNA: TGTGCCAGCAGCTTCGAGGGACAGGGGGGAGAAAAACTGTTTTTT; CDR3: CASSFEGQGGEKLFF
D: -; size: -; J: TRBJ2-1; V: TRBV14; length: 14; DNA: TGTGCCAGCAGCCAAGACCGGGACTGGTTACGGCAGTTCTTC; CDR3: CASSQDRDWLRQFF